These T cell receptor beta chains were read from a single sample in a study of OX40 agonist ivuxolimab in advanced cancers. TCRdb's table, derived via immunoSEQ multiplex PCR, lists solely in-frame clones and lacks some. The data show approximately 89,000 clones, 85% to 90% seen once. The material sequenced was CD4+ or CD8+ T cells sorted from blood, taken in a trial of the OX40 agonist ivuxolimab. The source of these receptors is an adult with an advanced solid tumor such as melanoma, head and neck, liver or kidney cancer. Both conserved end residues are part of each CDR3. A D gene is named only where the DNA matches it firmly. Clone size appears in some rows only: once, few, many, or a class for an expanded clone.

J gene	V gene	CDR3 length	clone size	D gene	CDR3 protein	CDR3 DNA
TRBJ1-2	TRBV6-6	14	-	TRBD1	CASSSGTVNYGYTF	TGTGCCAGCAGTTCCGGGACAGTCAACTATGGCTACACCTTC
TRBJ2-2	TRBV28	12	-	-	CASSLQTGELFF	TGTGCCAGCAGTTTGCAAACCGGGGAGCTGTTTTTT
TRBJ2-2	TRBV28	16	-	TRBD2	CASSSGGGGKVGELFF	TGTGCCAGCAGTTCGGGAGGTGGCGGGAAGGTCGGGGAGCTGTTTTTT
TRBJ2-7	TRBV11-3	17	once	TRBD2	CASSPGGLAGVNHEQYF	TGTGCCAGCAGCCCGGGAGGTCTAGCGGGAGTAAACCACGAGCAGTACTTC
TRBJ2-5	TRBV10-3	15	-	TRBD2	CATSGTSGREETQYF	TGTGCCACTTCGGGGACTAGCGGGAGGGAAGAGACCCAGTACTTC
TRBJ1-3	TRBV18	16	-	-	CASSPQNSQSGNTIYF	TGTGCCAGCTCACCTCAAAATTCCCAGTCCGGAAACACCATATATTTT
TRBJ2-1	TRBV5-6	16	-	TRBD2	CASSLGFGLAYNEQFF	TGTGCCAGCAGCTTGGGTTTTGGACTAGCCTACAATGAGCAGTTCTTC
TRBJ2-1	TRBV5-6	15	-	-	CASSGPGHLYNEQFF	TGTGCCAGCAGCGGGCCGGGACACCTTTACAATGAGCAGTTCTTC
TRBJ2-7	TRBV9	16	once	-	CASSLGRDIGAYEQYF	TGTGCCAGCAGCTTGGGCCGGGACATTGGGGCCTACGAGCAGTACTTC
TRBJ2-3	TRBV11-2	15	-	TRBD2	CASSVRLAGTDTQYF	TGTGCCAGCAGCGTACGACTAGCGGGGACAGATACGCAGTATTTT
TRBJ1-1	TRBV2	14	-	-	CASSTGFLNTEAFF	TGTGCCAGCAGCACAGGGTTCTTGAACACTGAAGCTTTCTTT
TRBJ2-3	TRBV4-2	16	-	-	CASSQEPGSRTDTQYF	TGTGCCAGCAGCCAAGAGCCCGGGTCTCGCACAGATACGCAGTATTTT
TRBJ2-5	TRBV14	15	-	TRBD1	CASSQGRTGGETQYF	TGTGCCAGCAGCCAAGGCAGGACAGGGGGAGAGACCCAGTACTTC
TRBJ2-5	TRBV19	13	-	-	CASSPGYQETQYF	TGTGCCAGTAGTCCAGGATACCAAGAGACCCAGTACTTC
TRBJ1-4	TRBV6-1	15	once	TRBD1	CASSDWGQTNEKLFF	TGTGCCAGCAGTGACTGGGGACAGACTAATGAAAAACTGTTTTTT
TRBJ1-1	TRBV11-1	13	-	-	CASSAPPWAEAFF	TGTGCCAGCAGCGCCCCGCCTTGGGCTGAAGCTTTCTTT
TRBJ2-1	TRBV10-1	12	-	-	CASSARGGEQFF	TGCGCCAGCAGTGCCCGGGGAGGTGAGCAGTTCTTC
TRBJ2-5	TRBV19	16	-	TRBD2	CASSIQLAGAGETQYF	TGTGCCAGTAGTATCCAACTAGCGGGAGCCGGAGAGACCCAGTACTTC
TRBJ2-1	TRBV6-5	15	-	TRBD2	CASSPGLAFYNEQFF	TGTGCCAGCAGCCCGGGACTAGCGTTCTACAATGAGCAGTTCTTC
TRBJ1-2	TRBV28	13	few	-	CASKEGTLYGYTF	TGTGCCAGCAAGGAAGGGACTCTCTATGGCTACACCTTC
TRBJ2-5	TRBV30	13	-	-	CAWSVLGTETQYF	TGTGCCTGGAGTGTTCTCGGGACTGAGACCCAGTACTTC
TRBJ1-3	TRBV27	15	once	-	CASRLTGFSGNTIYF	TGTGCCAGCCGACTAACAGGGTTCTCTGGAAACACCATATATTTT
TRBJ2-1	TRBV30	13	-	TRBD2	CAWNLAGVNEQFF	TGTGCCTGGAACCTAGCGGGAGTTAATGAGCAGTTCTTC
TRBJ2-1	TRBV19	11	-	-	CASSPGTMQFF	TGTGCCAGTAGCCCCGGGACAATGCAGTTCTTC
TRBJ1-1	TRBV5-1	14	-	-	CASSRGLLNTEAFF	TGCGCCAGCAGTCGAGGGTTATTGAACACTGAAGCTTTCTTT
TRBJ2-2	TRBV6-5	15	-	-	CASSWGLQNTGELFF	TGTGCCAGCAGTTGGGGACTGCAGAACACCGGGGAGCTGTTTTTT
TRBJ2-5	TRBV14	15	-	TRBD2	CASSPIAGFTETQYF	TGTGCCAGCAGCCCCATAGCGGGATTTACAGAGACCCAGTACTTC
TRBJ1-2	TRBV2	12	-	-	CASSAGPYGYTF	TGTGCCAGCAGTGCTGGACCCTATGGCTACACCTTC
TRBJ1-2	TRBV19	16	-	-	CASSLPPGRSSYGYTF	TGTGCCAGTAGTTTACCTCCGGGACGCTCAAGCTATGGCTACACCTTC
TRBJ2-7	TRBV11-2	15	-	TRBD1	CASSLLGTGPYEQYF	TGTGCCAGCAGCCTCCTCGGGACAGGTCCCTACGAGCAGTACTTC
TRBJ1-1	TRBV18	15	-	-	CASSPIKGVNTEAFF	TGTGCCAGCTCACCCATCAAGGGGGTGAACACTGAAGCTTTCTTT
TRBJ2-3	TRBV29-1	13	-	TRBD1	CSPRDRGTDTQYF	TGCAGCCCCCGGGACAGGGGCACAGATACGCAGTATTTT
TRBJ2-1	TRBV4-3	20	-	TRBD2	CASSQDLGSGPNPSYNEQFF	TGCGCCAGCAGCCAAGATCTTGGTAGCGGGCCCAATCCCTCCTACAATGAGCAGTTCTTC
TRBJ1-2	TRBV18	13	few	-	CASSGEGTYGYTF	TGTGCCAGCTCCGGGGAGGGGACCTATGGCTACACCTTC
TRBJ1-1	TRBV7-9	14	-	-	CASSLWGVNTEAFF	TGTGCCAGCAGCTTATGGGGGGTGAACACTGAAGCTTTCTTT
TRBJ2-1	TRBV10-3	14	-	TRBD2	CAISFSGRADEQFF	TGTGCCATCAGCTTTAGCGGGAGGGCCGATGAGCAGTTCTTC
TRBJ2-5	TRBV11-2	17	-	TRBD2	CASSFRTSGTHQETQYF	TGTGCCAGCAGCTTCCGGACTAGCGGGACCCACCAAGAGACCCAGTACTTC
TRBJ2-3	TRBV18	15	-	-	CASSPLREHADTQYF	TGTGCCAGCTCACCTCTACGGGAGCACGCAGATACGCAGTATTTT
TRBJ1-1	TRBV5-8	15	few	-	CASSLGIIGDTEAFF	TGTGCCAGCAGCTTGGGCATCATAGGGGACACTGAAGCTTTCTTT